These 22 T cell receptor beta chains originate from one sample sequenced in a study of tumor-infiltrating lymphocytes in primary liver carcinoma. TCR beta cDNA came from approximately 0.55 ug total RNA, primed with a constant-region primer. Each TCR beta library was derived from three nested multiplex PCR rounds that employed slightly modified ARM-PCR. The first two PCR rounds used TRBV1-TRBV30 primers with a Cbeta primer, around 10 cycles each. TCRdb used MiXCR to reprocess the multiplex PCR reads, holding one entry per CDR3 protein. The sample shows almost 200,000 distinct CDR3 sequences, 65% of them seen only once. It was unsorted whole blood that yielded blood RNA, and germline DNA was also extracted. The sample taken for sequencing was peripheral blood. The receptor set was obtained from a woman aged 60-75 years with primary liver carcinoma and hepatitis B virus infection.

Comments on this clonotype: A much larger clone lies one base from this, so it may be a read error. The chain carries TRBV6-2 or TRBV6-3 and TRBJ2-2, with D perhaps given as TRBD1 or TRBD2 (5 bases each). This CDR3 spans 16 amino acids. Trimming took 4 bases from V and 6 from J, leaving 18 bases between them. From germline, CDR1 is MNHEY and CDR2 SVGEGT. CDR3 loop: CASSSPGVGLAGELFF. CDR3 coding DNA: TGTGCCAGCAGTTCCCCCGGGGTGGGGCTGGCCGGGGAGCTGTTTTTT.

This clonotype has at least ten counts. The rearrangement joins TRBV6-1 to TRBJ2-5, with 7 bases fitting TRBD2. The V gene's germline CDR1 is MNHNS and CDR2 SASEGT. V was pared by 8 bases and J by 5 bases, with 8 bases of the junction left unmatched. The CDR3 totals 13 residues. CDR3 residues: CASRVGLEETQYF. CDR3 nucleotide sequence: TGTGCCAGCCGGGTTGGACTAGAGGAGACCCAGTACTTC.

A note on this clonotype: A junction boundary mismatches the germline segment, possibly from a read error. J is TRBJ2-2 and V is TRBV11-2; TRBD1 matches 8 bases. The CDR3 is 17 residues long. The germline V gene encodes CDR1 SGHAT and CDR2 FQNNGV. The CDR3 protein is CVSPISGRGLVTGELFF. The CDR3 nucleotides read TGTGTCAGCCCAATTTCGGGCAGGGGGCTCGTCACCGGGGAGCTGTTTTTT.

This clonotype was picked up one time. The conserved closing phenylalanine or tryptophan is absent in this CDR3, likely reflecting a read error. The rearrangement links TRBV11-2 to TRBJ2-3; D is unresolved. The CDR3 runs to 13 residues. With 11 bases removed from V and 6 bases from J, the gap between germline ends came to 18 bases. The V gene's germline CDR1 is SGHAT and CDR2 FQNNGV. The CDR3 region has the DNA TGTGCCTGGGTGGGTAGATTGGGGGATACGCAGTATCTT. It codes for CAWVGRLGDTQYL.

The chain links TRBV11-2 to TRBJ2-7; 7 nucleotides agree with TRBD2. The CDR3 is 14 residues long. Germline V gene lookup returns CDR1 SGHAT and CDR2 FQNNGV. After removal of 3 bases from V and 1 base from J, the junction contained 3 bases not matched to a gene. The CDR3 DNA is TGTGCCAGCAGCTTGGCGGGAGAGTCCTACGAGCAGTACTTC. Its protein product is CASSLAGESYEQYF.

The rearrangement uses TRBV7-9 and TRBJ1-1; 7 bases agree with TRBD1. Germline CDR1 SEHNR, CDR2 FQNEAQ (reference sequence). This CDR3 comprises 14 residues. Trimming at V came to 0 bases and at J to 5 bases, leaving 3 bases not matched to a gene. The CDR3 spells CASSLARGRTEAFF. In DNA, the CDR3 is TGTGCCAGCAGCTTAGCCAGGGGGAGAACTGAAGCTTTCTTT.

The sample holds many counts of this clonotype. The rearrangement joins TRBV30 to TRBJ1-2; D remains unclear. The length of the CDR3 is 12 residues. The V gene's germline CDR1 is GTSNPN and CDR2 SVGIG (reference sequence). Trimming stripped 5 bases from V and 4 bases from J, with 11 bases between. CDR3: CAWYLPSYGYTF. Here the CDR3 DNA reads TGTGCCTGGTATCTCCCGAGCTATGGCTACACCTTC.

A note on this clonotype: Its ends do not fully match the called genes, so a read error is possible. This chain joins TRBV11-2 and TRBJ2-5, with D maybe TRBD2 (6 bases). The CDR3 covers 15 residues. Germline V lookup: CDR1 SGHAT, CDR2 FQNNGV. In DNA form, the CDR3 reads TGTGTCAGCAGCTCGGGGGTGCAGGGCCAAGAGACCCAGTACTTC. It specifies CVSSSGVQGQETQYF.

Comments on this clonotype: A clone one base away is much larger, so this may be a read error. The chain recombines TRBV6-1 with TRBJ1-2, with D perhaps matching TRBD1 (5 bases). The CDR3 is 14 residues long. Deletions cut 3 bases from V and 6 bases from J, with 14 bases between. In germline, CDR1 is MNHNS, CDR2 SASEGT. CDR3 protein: CASSDTGGWNGYTF. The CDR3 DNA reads TGTGCCAGCAGTGATACAGGAGGGTGGAATGGCTACACCTTC.

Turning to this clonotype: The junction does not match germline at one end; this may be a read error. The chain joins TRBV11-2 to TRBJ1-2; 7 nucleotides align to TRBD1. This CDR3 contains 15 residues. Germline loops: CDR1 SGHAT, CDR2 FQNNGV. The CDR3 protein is CTSVLTQYRGYGYTF. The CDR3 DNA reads TGTACCAGCGTCTTAACCCAATACAGGGGATATGGCTACACCTTC.

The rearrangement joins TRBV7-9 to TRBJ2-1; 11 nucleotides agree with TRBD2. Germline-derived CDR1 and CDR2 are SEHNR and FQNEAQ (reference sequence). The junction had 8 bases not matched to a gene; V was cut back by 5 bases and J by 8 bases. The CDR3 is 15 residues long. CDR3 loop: CASSPSGRWIDEQFF. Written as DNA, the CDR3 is TGTGCCAGCAGCCCTAGCGGGAGGTGGATTGATGAGCAGTTCTTC.

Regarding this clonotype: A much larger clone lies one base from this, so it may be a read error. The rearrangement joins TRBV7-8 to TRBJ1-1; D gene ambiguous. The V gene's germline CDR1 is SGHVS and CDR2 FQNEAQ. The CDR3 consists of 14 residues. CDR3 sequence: CASSLVAANTEASF. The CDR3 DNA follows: TGTGCCAGCAGCTTAGTGGCAGCGAACACTGAAGCTTCCTTT.

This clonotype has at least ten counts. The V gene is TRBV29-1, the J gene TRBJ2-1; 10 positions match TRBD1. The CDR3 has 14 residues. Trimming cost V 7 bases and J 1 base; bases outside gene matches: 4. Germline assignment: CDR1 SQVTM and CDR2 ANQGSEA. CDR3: CSGDRGLSYNEQFF. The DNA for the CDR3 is TGCAGCGGTGACAGGGGGCTTTCCTACAATGAGCAGTTCTTC.

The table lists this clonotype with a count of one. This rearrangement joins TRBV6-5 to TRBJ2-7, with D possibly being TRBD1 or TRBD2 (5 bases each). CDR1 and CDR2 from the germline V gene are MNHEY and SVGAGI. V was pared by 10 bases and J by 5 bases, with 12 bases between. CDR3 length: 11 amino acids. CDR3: CAIGTVNEQYF. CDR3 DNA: TGTGCCATAGGGACGGTGAACGAGCAGTACTTC.

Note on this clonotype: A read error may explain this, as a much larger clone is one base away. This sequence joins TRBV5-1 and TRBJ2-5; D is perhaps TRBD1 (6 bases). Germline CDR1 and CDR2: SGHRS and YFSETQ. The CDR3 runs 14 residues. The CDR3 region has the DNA TGCGCCAGCAGCTTGGCTATACAGGGAGAGGCCCAGTACTTC. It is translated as CASSLAIQGEAQYF.

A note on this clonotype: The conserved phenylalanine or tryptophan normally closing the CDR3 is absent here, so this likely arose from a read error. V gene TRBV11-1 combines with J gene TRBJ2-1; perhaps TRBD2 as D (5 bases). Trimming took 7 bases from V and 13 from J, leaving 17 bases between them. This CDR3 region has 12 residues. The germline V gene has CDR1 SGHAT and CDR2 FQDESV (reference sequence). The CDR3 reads CASNSPGGVQFL. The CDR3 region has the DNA TGTGCCAGCAACTCCCCCGGAGGCGTTCAGTTCTTA.

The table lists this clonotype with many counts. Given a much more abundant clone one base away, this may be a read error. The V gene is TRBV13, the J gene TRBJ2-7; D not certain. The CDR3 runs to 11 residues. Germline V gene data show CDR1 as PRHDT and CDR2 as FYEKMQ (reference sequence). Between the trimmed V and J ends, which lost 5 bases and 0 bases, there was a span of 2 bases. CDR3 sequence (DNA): TGTGCCAGCAGCCCCTCCTACGAGCAGTACTTC. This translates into CASSPSYEQYF.

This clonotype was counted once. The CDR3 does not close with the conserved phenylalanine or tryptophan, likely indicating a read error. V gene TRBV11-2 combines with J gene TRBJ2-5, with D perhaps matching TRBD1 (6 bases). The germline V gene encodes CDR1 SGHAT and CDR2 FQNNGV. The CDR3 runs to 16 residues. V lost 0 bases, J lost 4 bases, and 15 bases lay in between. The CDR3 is CASSLDPTGLRETQYL. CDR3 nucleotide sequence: TGTGCCAGCAGCTTAGACCCTACAGGGTTGCGAGAGACCCAGTACCTC.

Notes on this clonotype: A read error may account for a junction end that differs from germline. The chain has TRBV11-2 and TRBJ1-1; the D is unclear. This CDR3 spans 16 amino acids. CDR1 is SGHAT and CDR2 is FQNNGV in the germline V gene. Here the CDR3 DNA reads TGTACCAGCAGCTTAGAAGCGCAGATAATGAACACTGAAACTTTCTTT. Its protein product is CTSSLEAQIMNTETFF.

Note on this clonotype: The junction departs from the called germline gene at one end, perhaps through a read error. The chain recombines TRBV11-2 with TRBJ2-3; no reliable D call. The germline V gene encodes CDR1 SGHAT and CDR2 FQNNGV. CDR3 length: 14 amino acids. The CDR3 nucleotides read TGTGCCAGCAGCGTAATTCGCGGCAGGCATACGCAGTACTTT. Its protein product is CASSVIRGRHTQYF.

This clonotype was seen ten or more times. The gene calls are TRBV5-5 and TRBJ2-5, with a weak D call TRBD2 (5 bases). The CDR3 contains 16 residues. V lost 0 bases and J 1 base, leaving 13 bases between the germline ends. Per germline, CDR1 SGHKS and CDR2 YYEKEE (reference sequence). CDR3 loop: CASSLGAGALQETQYF. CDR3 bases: TGTGCCAGCAGCTTGGGGGCGGGCGCCCTCCAAGAGACCCAGTACTTC.

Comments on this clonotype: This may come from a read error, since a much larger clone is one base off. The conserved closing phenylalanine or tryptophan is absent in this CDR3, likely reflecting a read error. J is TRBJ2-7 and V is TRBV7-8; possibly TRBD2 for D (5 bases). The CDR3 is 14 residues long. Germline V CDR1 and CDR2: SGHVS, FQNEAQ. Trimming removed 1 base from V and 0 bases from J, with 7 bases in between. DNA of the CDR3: TGTGCCAGCAGCTTAGTTGGGAGCTCCTACGAGCAGTACATC. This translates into CASSLVGSSYEQYI.